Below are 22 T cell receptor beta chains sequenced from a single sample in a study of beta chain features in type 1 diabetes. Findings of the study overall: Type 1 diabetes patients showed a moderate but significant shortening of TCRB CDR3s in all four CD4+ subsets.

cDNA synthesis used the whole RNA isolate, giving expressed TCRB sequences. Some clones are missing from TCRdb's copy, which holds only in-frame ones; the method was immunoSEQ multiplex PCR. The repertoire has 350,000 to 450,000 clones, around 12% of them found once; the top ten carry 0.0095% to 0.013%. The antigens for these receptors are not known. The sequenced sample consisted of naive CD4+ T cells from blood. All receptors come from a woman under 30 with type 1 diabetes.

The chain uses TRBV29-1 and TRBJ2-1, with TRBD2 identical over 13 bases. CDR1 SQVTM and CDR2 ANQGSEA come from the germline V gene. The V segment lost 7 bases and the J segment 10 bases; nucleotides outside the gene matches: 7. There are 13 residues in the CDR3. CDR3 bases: TGCAGCGCCCCCACTAGCGGGAGGGGGGAGCAGTTCTTC. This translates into CSAPTSGRGEQFF.

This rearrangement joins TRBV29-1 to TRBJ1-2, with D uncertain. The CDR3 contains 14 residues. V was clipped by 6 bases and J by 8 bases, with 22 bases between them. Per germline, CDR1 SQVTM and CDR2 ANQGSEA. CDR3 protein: CSVQVRLLPGGYTF. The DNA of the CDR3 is TGCAGCGTCCAAGTGCGGTTACTTCCGGGGGGCTACACCTTC.

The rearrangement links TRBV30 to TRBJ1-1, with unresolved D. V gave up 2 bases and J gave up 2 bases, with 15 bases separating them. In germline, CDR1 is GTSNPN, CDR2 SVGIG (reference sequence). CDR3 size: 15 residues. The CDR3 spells CAWSRRATINTEAFF. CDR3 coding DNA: TGTGCCTGGAGTCGGAGAGCGACCATAAACACTGAAGCTTTCTTT. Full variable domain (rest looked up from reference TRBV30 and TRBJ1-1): SQTIHQWPATLVQPVGSPLSLECTVEGTSNPNLYWYRQAAGRGLQLLFYSVGIGQISSEVPQNLSASRPQDRQFILSSKKLLLSDSGFYLCAWSRRATINTEAFFGQGTRLTVV.

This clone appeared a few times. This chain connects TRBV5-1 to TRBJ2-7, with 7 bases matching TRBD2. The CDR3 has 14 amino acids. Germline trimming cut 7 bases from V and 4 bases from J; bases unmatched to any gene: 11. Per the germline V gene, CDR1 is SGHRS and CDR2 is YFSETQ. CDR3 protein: CASAHGEGPYEQYF. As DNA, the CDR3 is TGCGCCAGCGCCCATGGGGAGGGCCCATACGAGCAGTACTTC.

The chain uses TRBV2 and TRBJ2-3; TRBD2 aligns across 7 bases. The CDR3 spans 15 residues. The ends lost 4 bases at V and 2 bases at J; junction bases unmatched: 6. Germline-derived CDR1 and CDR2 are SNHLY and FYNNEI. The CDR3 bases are TGTGCCAGCAGTGCCAGCGGGACTCACACAGATACGCAGTATTTT. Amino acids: CASSASGTHTDTQYF.

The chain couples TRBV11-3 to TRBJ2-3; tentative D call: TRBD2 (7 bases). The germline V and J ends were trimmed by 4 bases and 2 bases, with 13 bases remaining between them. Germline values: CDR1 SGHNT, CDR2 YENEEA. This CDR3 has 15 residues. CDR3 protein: CASSWGGRVTDTQYF. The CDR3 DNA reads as TGTGCCAGCAGCTGGGGGGGCCGGGTCACAGATACGCAGTATTTT.

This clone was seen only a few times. The CDR3 nucleotides are TGTGCCAGCAGTGGGGAGGGTTGGTACGAGCAGTACTTC. Translating gives CASSGEGWYEQYF. This chain joins TRBV2 and TRBJ2-7, with 7 positions matching TRBD2. The CDR3 spans 13 residues. CDR1 and CDR2 (germline): SNHLY, FYNNEI. Trimming at V came to 4 bases and at J to 4 bases, leaving 4 bases not matched to a gene.

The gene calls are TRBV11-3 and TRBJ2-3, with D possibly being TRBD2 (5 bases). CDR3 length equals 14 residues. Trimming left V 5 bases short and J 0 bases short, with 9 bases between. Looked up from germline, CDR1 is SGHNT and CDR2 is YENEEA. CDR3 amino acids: CASSRGGSTDTQYF. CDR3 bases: TGTGCCAGCAGCCGGGGTGGGAGCACAGATACGCAGTATTTT.

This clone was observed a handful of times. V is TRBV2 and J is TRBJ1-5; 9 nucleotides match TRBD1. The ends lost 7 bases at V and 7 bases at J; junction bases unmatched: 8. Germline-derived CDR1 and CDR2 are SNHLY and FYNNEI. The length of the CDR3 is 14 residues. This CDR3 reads CASNPGQGGQPQHF. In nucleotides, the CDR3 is TGTGCCAGCAATCCGGGACAGGGTGGCCAGCCCCAGCATTTT.

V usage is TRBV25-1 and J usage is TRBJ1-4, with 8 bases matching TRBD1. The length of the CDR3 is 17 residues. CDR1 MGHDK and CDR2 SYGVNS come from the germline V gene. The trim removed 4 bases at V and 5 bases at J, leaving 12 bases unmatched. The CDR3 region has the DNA TGTGCCAGCAGTGCGTCCGCGGGACAGGCACAGAATGAAAAACTGTTTTTT. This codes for CASSASAGQAQNEKLFF.

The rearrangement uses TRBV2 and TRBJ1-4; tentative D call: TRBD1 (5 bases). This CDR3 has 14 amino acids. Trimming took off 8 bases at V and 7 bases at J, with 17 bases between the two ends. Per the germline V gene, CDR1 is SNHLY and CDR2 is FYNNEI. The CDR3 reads CASHSGDFGEKLFF. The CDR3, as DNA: TGTGCCAGCCACTCGGGGGACTTTGGTGAAAAACTGTTTTTT.

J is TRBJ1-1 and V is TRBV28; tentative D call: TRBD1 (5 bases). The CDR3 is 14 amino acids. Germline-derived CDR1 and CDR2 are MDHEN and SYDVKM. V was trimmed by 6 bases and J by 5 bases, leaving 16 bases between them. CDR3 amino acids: CASSLGGGGTEAFF. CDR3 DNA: TGTGCCAGCAGCCTCGGGGGTGGAGGTACTGAAGCTTTCTTT.

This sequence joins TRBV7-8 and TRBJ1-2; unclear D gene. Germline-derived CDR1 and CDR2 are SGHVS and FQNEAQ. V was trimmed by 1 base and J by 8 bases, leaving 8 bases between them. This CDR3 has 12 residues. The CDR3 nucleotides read TGTGCCAGCAGCTTAGGTACAGTCGGCTACACCTTC. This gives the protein CASSLGTVGYTF. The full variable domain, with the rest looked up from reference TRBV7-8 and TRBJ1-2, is GAGVSQSPRYKVAKRGQDVALRCDPISGHVSLFWYQQALGQGPEFLTYFQNEAQLDKSGLPSDRFFAERPEGSVSTLKIQRTQQEDSAVYLCASSLGTVGYTFGSGTRLTVV.

The CDR3 protein is CASSFERGVYSYNEQFF. CDR3 sequence (DNA): TGTGCCAGCAGCTTCGAGCGGGGGGTTTATTCCTACAATGAGCAGTTCTTC. The V and J genes are TRBV11-3 and TRBJ2-1; TRBD2 matches at 9 bases. Losses at the gene ends were 3 bases for V and 1 base for J; bases not matched to a gene: 7. The CDR3 runs 17 residues. The V gene's germline CDR1 is SGHNT and CDR2 YENEEA.

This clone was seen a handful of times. In DNA, the CDR3 is TGCGCCAGCAGCCCGGAAGCCGGGACAGGGGGCGGCTACACCTTC. Its protein product is CASSPEAGTGGGYTF. The V gene is TRBV5-1, the J gene TRBJ1-2, with 12 nucleotides matching TRBD1. With 4 bases clipped from V and 8 bases from J, the junction kept 9 bases outside the gene matches. Germline CDR1 reads SGHRS; CDR2 reads YFSETQ. This CDR3 contains 15 residues.

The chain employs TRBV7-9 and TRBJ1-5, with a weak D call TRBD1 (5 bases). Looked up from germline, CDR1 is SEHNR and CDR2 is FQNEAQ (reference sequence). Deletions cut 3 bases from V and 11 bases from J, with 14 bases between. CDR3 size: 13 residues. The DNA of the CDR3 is TGTGCCAGCAGCTTGTACGGGGCGGGGACCCAGCATTTT. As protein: CASSLYGAGTQHF.

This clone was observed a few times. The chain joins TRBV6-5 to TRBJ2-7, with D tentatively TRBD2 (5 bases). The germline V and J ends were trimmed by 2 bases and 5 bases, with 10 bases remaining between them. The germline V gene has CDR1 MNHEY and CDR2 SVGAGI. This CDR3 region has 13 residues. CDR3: CASSYPGVDEQYF. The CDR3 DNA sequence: TGTGCCAGCAGTTACCCCGGGGTTGACGAGCAGTACTTC.

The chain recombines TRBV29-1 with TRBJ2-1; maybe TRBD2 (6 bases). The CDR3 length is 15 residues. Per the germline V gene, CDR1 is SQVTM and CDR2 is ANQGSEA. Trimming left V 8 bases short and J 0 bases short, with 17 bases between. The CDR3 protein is CSLTPGLVSYNEQFF. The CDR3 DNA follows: TGCAGCCTCACCCCGGGACTCGTCTCCTACAATGAGCAGTTCTTC.

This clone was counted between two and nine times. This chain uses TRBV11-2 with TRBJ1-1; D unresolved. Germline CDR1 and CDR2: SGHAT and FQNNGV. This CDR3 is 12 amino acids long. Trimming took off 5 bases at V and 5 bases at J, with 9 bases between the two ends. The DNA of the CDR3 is TGTGCCAGCAGCCCACGCAGGACTGAAGCTTTCTTT. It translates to CASSPRRTEAFF.

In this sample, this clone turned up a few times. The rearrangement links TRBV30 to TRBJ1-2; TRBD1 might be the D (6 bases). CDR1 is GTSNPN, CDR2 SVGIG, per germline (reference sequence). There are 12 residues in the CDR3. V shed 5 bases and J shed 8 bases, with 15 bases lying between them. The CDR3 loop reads CAWAGTSLGYTF. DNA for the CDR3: TGTGCCTGGGCCGGGACATCGTTGGGCTACACCTTC.

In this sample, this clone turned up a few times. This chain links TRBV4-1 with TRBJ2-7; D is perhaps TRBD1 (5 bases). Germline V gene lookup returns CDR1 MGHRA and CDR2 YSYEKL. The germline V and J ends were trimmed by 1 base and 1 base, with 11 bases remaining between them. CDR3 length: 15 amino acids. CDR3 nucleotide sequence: TGCGCCAGCAGCCAAGCAGGGATTAGGTCCTACGAGCAGTACTTC. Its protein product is CASSQAGIRSYEQYF.

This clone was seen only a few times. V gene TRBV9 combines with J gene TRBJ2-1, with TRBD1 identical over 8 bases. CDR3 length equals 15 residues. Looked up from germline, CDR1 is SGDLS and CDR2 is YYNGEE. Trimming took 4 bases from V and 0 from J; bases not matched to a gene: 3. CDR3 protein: CASSRQGTSYNEQFF. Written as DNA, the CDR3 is TGTGCCAGCAGCCGACAGGGGACCTCCTACAATGAGCAGTTCTTC.